This T cell receptor beta chain is drawn from a study of response to subunit inactivated influenza vaccine. TCRdb re-called the RT-PCR reads through MiXCR, storing one row per CDR3 protein. The sample has about 580,000 distinct CDR3 sequences; about 15% are singletons. V shed 9 bases and J 8 bases; nucleotides not matched to a gene: 11. The germline V gene encodes CDR1 WSHSY and CDR2 SAAADI. The CDR3 spans 15 residues. The chain combines TRBV10-2 with TRBJ2-1; 12 nucleotides line up with TRBD1. The sequences come from PBMCs from blood, collected less than 13 days after vaccination. The clonotype originates from a man over 45 who received an inactivated influenza vaccine. CDR3 loop: CASTRDRGRSDEQFF. The CDR3 nucleotides read TGCGCCAGTACACGGGACAGGGGGCGCAGCGATGAGCAGTTCTTC.